This record covers a single T cell receptor (beta chain). This sample stems from a study of blood T cells in healthy people across ages. The use of a sample-barcoded 5' primer and a J-beta primer mix characterized a second PCR of roughly 7 to 11 cycles. Via MiXCR, TCRdb re-called the 5' RACE reads, giving one row per CDR3 protein. The table has hundreds of thousands of distinct CDR3 sequences, 24% seen once. Separately, the same data were catalogued under a study of T cells of mothers and their children.

Sequencing used blood. The clonotype comes from a boy under 18 in good health.

The CDR3 DNA follows: TGTGCCAGCATCCGCACGACTAGCGGGGATACGCAGTATTTT. This codes for CASIRTTSGDTQYF. The chain uses TRBV7-2 and TRBJ2-3, with 10 bases lining up with TRBD2. The trim removed 7 bases at V and 6 bases at J, leaving 7 bases unmatched. Germline CDR1 and CDR2: SGHTA and FQGNSA. The CDR3 spans 14 residues.